The clone carrying this TCR beta chain came up once. The protocol was immunoSEQ multiplex PCR, while the TCRdb copy is restricted to in-frame clones and leaves out a portion. The repertoire holds about 32,000 clones, 88% seen once, with roughly 6.8% in the top ten. These data originate in a study of PD-1 and CTLA-4 blockade in melanoma. This CDR3 is built from 13 residues. V lost 5 bases and J 5 bases, leaving 12 bases between the germline ends. Germline CDR1 SGHAT, CDR2 FQDESV (reference sequence). This chain uses TRBV11-1 with TRBJ2-5; no clear D gene. Here the sequenced sample was CD8+ T cells from peripheral blood, taken from a patient given anti-PD-1 treatment. The TCR sequence derives from a human donor with melanoma. The CDR3 DNA is TGTGCCAGCAGCCCCGAGATGCGGGAGACCCAGTACTTC. Translated, it gives CASSPEMRETQYF.